The 15 T cell receptor beta chains below come from one sample, sequenced in a study of Ad26.COV2.S vaccination and SARS-CoV-2 variants. The sample's treatment: about 20 received Ad26.COV2.S at low or high dose, single or two shots; 5 received placebo; per-sample allocation not given. Sampling was performed 63 days after the first vaccine or placebo injection. TCRdb keeps only in-frame clones here, not all; method: immunoSEQ multiplex PCR. This sample has roughly 700,000 clones, with roughly 90% found just once. Sample: peripheral blood, taken in a trial of Ad26.COV2.S vaccine versus placebo. Receptors originate from a person aged 18-60 years who received the Ad26.COV2.S COVID-19 vaccine or a placebo.

The chain recombines TRBV15 with TRBJ1-1; D gene uncertain. Germline V gene data show CDR1 as LNHNV and CDR2 as YYDKDF (reference sequence). Between the trimmed V and J ends, which lost 0 bases and 0 bases, there was a span of 5 bases. The CDR3 runs 14 residues. The CDR3 region is CATSRENVNTEAFF. The DNA of the CDR3 is TGTGCCACCAGCAGAGAAAATGTGAACACTGAAGCTTTCTTT. Full variable domain (outside the CDR3, taken from reference TRBV15 and TRBJ1-1): DAMVIQNPRYQVTQFGKPVTLSCSQTLNHNVMYWYQQKSSQAPKLLFHYYDKDFNNEADTPDNFQSRRPNTSFCFLDIRSPGLGDTAMYLCATSRENVNTEAFFGQGTRLTVV.

CDR3 nucleotide sequence: TGTGCCAGTAGTATAGGCGGACCATCCTCTGGAAACACCATATATTTT. It yields the protein CASSIGGPSSGNTIYF. This sequence joins TRBV19 and TRBJ1-3; unclear D gene. V shed 1 base and J shed 0 bases, with 10 bases lying between them. This CDR3 comprises 16 residues. From germline, CDR1 is LNHDA and CDR2 SQIVND (reference sequence).

The V and J genes are TRBV7-9 and TRBJ2-5; 9 nucleotides agree with TRBD2. This CDR3 has 13 amino acids. V was clipped by 4 bases and J by 6 bases; unmatched bases: 3. The germline gives CDR1 SEHNR, CDR2 FQNEAQ (reference sequence). The CDR3 is CASSWTSEQTQYF. The CDR3 DNA reads as TGTGCCAGCAGCTGGACTAGCGAGCAGACCCAGTACTTC.

The chain has TRBV27 and TRBJ2-3; D is possibly TRBD1 (6 bases). The CDR3 consists of 16 residues. Germline-derived CDR1 and CDR2 are MNHEY and SMNVEV (reference sequence). The germline V and J ends were trimmed by 3 bases and 1 base, with 14 bases remaining between them. The DNA of the CDR3 is TGTGCCAGCAGTTTCTCTCGGGCAGGGGGCACAGATACGCAGTATTTT. Its translation is CASSFSRAGGTDTQYF.

V gene TRBV27 combines with J gene TRBJ1-1; D is unresolved. CDR3 size: 15 residues. Germline loops: CDR1 MNHEY, CDR2 SMNVEV (reference sequence). V lost 0 bases and J 1 base, leaving 9 bases between the germline ends. The CDR3: CASSLSKKGNTEAFF. The DNA of the CDR3 is TGTGCCAGCAGTTTATCGAAGAAGGGGAACACTGAAGCTTTCTTT.

The chain recombines TRBV3-1 (or the pseudogene TRBV3-2) with TRBJ2-2, with D unclear. The CDR3 has 12 residues. Germline V gene lookup returns CDR1 LGHDT and CDR2 YNNKEL (reference sequence). V was pared by 0 bases and J by 8 bases, with 4 bases between. CDR3: CASSQDLGELFF. The CDR3 DNA reads as TGTGCCAGCAGCCAAGATCTAGGGGAGCTGTTTTTT.

This chain uses TRBV29-1 with TRBJ2-3; 7 nucleotides align to TRBD2. This CDR3 comprises 13 residues. The V and J ends lost 4 bases and 2 bases, in that order; junction bases with no gene match: 3. Per germline, CDR1 SQVTM and CDR2 ANQGSEA. The CDR3 loop reads CSVVGRTTDTQYF. The CDR3 nucleotides read TGCAGCGTTGTCGGGAGGACCACAGATACGCAGTATTTT.

This clone was seen only once. The chain couples TRBV3-1 (or the pseudogene TRBV3-2) to TRBJ1-6; possibly TRBD1 for D (6 bases). The CDR3 has 14 residues. Trimming left V 4 bases short and J 8 bases short, with 12 bases between. CDR1 and CDR2 (germline): LGHDT, YNNKEL (reference sequence). The DNA for the CDR3 is TGTGCCAGCAGCCCGGACAGTACCTATTCACCCCTCCACTTT. Residues: CASSPDSTYSPLHF.

The chain is built from TRBV5-5 and TRBJ2-2; 9 bases match TRBD1. The CDR3 covers 15 residues. Germline values: CDR1 SGHKS, CDR2 YYEKEE (reference sequence). The V and J ends lost 6 bases and 6 bases, in that order; junction bases with no gene match: 9. CDR3 nucleotides: TGTGCCAGCAAACTACAGGGGGCTTTGCCCGGGGAGCTGTTTTTT. This sequence encodes CASKLQGALPGELFF.

The chain uses TRBV5-1 and TRBJ2-3, with 7 bases matching TRBD2. The CDR3 sequence is 16 residues long. V trimming: 4 bases; J trimming: 2 bases; junction bases outside the gene matches: 10. Germline V gene sequence: CDR1 SGHRS, CDR2 YFSETQ. The CDR3 loop is CASSASGMPATDTQYF. The DNA for the CDR3 is TGCGCCAGCAGCGCCAGCGGGATGCCTGCCACAGATACGCAGTATTTT.

J is TRBJ2-5 and V is TRBV3-1 (or the pseudogene TRBV3-2); D not certain. V was shortened by 6 bases and J by 5 bases, with 7 bases between the two germline ends. CDR1 LGHDT and CDR2 YNNKEL come from the germline V gene (reference sequence). The CDR3 is 11 residues long. The CDR3 coding sequence is TGTGCCAGCAGACGGTGGGAGACCCAGTACTTC. Its translation: CASRRWETQYF.

The chain employs TRBV7-8 and TRBJ1-1; 7 bases fit TRBD1. The germline gives CDR1 SGHVS, CDR2 FQNEAQ. The CDR3 totals 15 residues. With 0 bases clipped from V and 4 bases from J, the junction kept 5 bases outside the gene matches. This CDR3 is CASSLALGGTTEAFF. CDR3 nucleotides: TGTGCCAGCAGCTTAGCGCTAGGGGGCACCACTGAAGCTTTCTTT.

The rearrangement joins TRBV19 to TRBJ2-3; D gene ambiguous. Trimming removed 7 bases at V and 0 bases at J, with 11 bases between. The CDR3 loop spans 14 amino acids. The germline V gene has CDR1 LNHDA and CDR2 SQIVND (reference sequence). The CDR3 protein is CASNSIPSTDTQYF. CDR3 DNA: TGTGCCAGTAATTCCATCCCCAGCACAGATACGCAGTATTTT.

The chain links TRBV30 to TRBJ1-2; weak D call: TRBD1 (6 bases). The CDR3 has 16 residues. V dropped 4 bases and J dropped 1 base, with 19 bases sitting between them. Germline CDR1 reads GTSNPN; CDR2 reads SVGIG (reference sequence). CDR3 loop: CAWILQGQKINYGYTF. The CDR3 nucleotides are TGTGCCTGGATTCTTCAAGGACAGAAAATTAACTATGGCTACACCTTC. The full variable domain, its missing parts supplied by reference TRBV30 and TRBJ1-2, is SQTIHQWPATLVQPVGSPLSLECTVEGTSNPNLYWYRQAAGRGLQLLFYSVGIGQISSEVPQNLSASRPQDRQFILSSKKLLLSDSGFYLCAWILQGQKINYGYTFGSGTRLTVV.

This chain uses TRBV19 with TRBJ2-7; 7 positions match TRBD1. Germline CDR1 LNHDA, CDR2 SQIVND (reference sequence). The V gene end was trimmed by 8 bases and the J gene end by 3 bases; junction bases not matched to a gene: 7. The CDR3 is 13 residues long. CDR3 nucleotides: TGTGCCAGTTCTGAGACAGGGAACTACGAGCAGTACTTC. It specifies CASSETGNYEQYF.